This TCR beta chain originates from a study of T cells in Graves' hyperthyroidism and ophthalmopathy. Turning to the study itself: Peripheral blood was obtained at initial diagnosis, preceding any treatment.

Researchers amplified the TCR beta CDR3 regions from RNA transcripts. The primer set for the first-round RT-PCR of the TCR CDR3 was HTBI. Each CDR3 protein gets one entry after TCRdb re-called the multiplex PCR reads with MiXCR. The sample lists a few hundred thousand distinct CDR3 sequences, around 20% occurring once. The hyperthyroidism patients had all been newly diagnosed, and their disease duration was under 2 months. Their ages ranged from 18 to 65 years. The ends lost 8 bases at V and 7 bases at J; junction bases unmatched: 10. The CDR3 has 14 amino acids. Germline V CDR1 and CDR2: ENHRY, SYGVKD.

The receptor comes from a man between 18 and 29 years old with Graves' hyperthyroidism. This sequence joins TRBV10-3 and TRBJ1-1; 10 bases line up with TRBD1. The sample comprised blood. The CDR3 nucleotides read TGTGCCATCCATCCAGGGACAGGGGTGAATGAAGCTTTCTTT. This gives the protein CAIHPGTGVNEAFF.